This TCR beta chain emerged from a study of blood T cell repertoires in COVID-19. This CDR3 has 15 amino acids. The trim removed 2 bases at V and 10 bases at J, leaving 7 bases unmatched. Germline V gene lookup returns CDR1 SGHKS and CDR2 YYEKEE (reference sequence). Each participant's cohort was designated according to participant-reported clinical history. Only in-frame clones appear in the TCRdb table, and some are missing; sequencing was by immunoSEQ multiplex PCR. The table includes 200,000 to 300,000 clones, more than 75% detected once. The rearrangement joins TRBV5-5 to TRBJ2-1; 12 bases are a match to TRBD2. The source is a woman aged 18-35 years who had recovered from COVID-19. The sequenced sample was PBMCs or T cells enriched from blood (not recorded which). The DNA of the CDR3 is TGTGCCAGCAGCTTCTCGACTAGCGGGAGCGGGGAGCAGTTCTTC. Its protein is CASSFSTSGSGEQFF.